The subject of this entry is one T cell receptor beta chain. The data derive from a study of blood T cell repertoires in COVID-19. Study information: T cells, B-cell-depleted T cells, or PBMCs provided the cDNA or gDNA that served as material.

The CDR3 runs to 14 residues. V lost 6 bases to trimming and J lost 3 bases; unmatched junction nucleotides: 7. CDR1 and CDR2 (germline): MNHEY, SVGAGI. The table came from immunoSEQ multiplex PCR; TCRdb's copy has only in-frame clones and leaves some out. Seen here are approximately 250,000 clones, around 93% observed once, and the top ten hold roughly 2.8%. This sequence originates from a man in his forties who had been exposed to COVID-19. The chain is built from TRBV6-5 and TRBJ1-2; the match to TRBD1 covers 7 bases. Sequencing was performed on PBMCs or T cells enriched from blood (not recorded which). The CDR3 bases are TGTGCCAGCAGCCGGACAGGATCCTACTATGGCTACACCTTC. Residues: CASSRTGSYYGYTF.